This T cell receptor beta chain was recovered during a study of human T cells and chemical hapten exposure. This clonotype came up a few times. Time point of the sample: pre-sensitization, week 0. Indicated treatment: therapeutic diphenylcyclopropenone sensitization with weekly scalp DPC. In TCRdb, the RACE reads were re-called with MiXCR into one record per CDR3 protein. The sample lists some 250,000 distinct CDR3 sequences, roughly 7.7% seen once, with roughly 1.2% in the top ten. The clonotype was recovered from a young man with alopecia areata. Some clones in this sample may be carry-over from other donors' samples. This specimen was whole blood, taken in connection with sensitization to the hapten diphenylcyclopropenone (DPC).

The CDR3 is CASNLMNTEAFF. As DNA, the CDR3 is TGTGCCAGCAACCTTATGAACACTGAAGCTTTCTTT. The chain couples TRBV28 to TRBJ1-1, with D unresolved. Looked up from germline, CDR1 is MDHEN and CDR2 is SYDVKM. Trimming left V 7 bases short and J 0 bases short, with 6 bases between. The CDR3 extends over 12 amino acids.